These T cell receptor beta chains were read from a single sample in a study of cytomegalovirus exposure and HLA in healthy donors. The assay was immunoSEQ multiplex PCR, and TCRdb's table has in-frame clones only and misses some. The sample lists approximately 160,000 clones, around 77% occurring once. Sequencing was performed on PBMCs. These receptors were obtained from a young woman in good health and CMV-seronegative. CDR3s include the opening cysteine and the closing phenylalanine or tryptophan. D genes are given only for firm matches. The size entry is marked missing in some rows and otherwise reads once, few, many or a size class.

V,D,size,J,CDR3,DNA
TRBV15,NA,NA,TRBJ2-5,CATSRDYGTQYF,TGTGCCACCAGCAGAGATTACGGGACCCAGTACTTC
TRBV5-1,TRBD1,NA,TRBJ1-2,CASSPGQPYGYTF,TGCGCCAGCAGCCCGGGACAGCCCTATGGCTACACCTTC
TRBV30,NA,once,TRBJ2-2,CAWREGVYTGELFF,TGTGCCTGGAGGGAAGGAGTATACACCGGGGAGCTGTTTTTT
TRBV28,TRBD1,NA,TRBJ2-2,CASSRQGDTGELFF,TGTGCCAGCAGTAGACAGGGGGACACCGGGGAGCTGTTTTTT
TRBV7-3,NA,NA,TRBJ2-2,CASSLASGELFF,TGTGCCAGCAGCTTAGCGAGCGGAGAGCTGTTTTTT
TRBV2,TRBD2,NA,TRBJ2-3,CASRDLAGGVTDTQYF,TGTGCCAGCAGGGATCTAGCGGGAGGGGTCACAGATACGCAGTATTTT
TRBV7-8,TRBD2,NA,TRBJ2-1,CASSHRGDNEQFF,TGTGCCAGCAGCCATCGGGGGGACAATGAGCAGTTCTTC
TRBV2,TRBD1,NA,TRBJ2-7,CASSPRTGAHRF,TGTGCCAGCAGTCCGCGGACAGGAGCCCATAGGTTC
TRBV2,TRBD2,NA,TRBJ2-3,CASIGVAGEPDTQYF,TGTGCCAGCATAGGGGTAGCGGGGGAGCCAGATACGCAGTATTTT
TRBV19,TRBD2,NA,TRBJ2-1,CASSIPSGQQSYNEQFF,TGTGCCAGTAGTATCCCTAGCGGGCAACAATCCTACAATGAGCAGTTCTTC
TRBV4-2,TRBD2,NA,TRBJ2-7,CASSQSSGRGSYEQYF,TGTGCCAGCAGCCAATCAAGCGGGAGGGGCTCCTACGAGCAGTACTTC
TRBV11-3,NA,NA,TRBJ2-2,CASSSGQTGELFF,TGTGCCAGCAGCTCTGGACAGACCGGGGAGCTGTTTTTT
TRBV7-8,TRBD2,NA,TRBJ2-2,CASSSTRLAIQSGELFF,TGTGCCAGCAGCTCAACCCGACTAGCCATTCAATCCGGGGAGCTGTTTTTT
TRBV5-1,NA,NA,TRBJ2-3,CASSQAPNTDTQYF,TGCGCCAGCAGCCAGGCTCCGAACACAGATACGCAGTATTTT
TRBV30,NA,NA,TRBJ2-7,CAWSLAGEKQYF,TGTGCCTGGAGTCTGGCAGGGGAAAAGCAGTACTTC
TRBV4-1,NA,NA,TRBJ2-6,CASSQVGSGANVLTF,TGCGCCAGCAGCCAAGTCGGTTCTGGGGCCAACGTCCTGACTTTC
TRBV18,TRBD1,NA,TRBJ2-5,CASSKGQGQETQYF,TGTGCCAGCTCAAAAGGACAGGGGCAAGAGACCCAGTACTTC
TRBV13,TRBD2,NA,TRBJ2-3,CASSLAGGPTDTQYF,TGTGCCAGCAGCTTAGCGGGGGGGCCAACAGATACGCAGTATTTT
TRBV5-4,NA,NA,TRBJ1-2,CASSTRTDYGYPF,TGTGCCAGCAGCACGAGGACAGACTATGGCTACCCCTTC
TRBV9,NA,NA,TRBJ2-3,CASSVGPRETNTDTQYF,TGTGCCAGCAGCGTAGGTCCGAGGGAGACTAACACAGATACGCAGTATTTT
TRBV29-1,TRBD2,NA,TRBJ2-1,CSANQAGAGNEQFF,TGCAGCGCTAACCAAGCGGGAGCGGGGAATGAGCAGTTCTTC
TRBV29-1,NA,NA,TRBJ1-2,CSVHTISKGVANYGYTF,TGCAGCGTTCACACAATATCCAAGGGGGTAGCTAACTATGGCTACACCTTC
TRBV7-6,NA,NA,TRBJ1-2,CASSKTGGAYGYTF,TGTGCCAGCAGCAAGACGGGGGGTGCCTATGGCTACACCTTC
TRBV6-6,NA,NA,TRBJ2-7,CASSYSQGYEQYF,TGTGCCAGCAGTTACTCCCAGGGCTACGAGCAGTACTTC
TRBV5-6,TRBD1,NA,TRBJ2-7,CASSLGQGNYEQYF,TGTGCCAGCAGCTTAGGACAGGGCAACTACGAGCAGTACTTC
TRBV27,NA,NA,TRBJ1-4,CASRYLGGLEEKLFF,TGTGCCAGCAGATACTTAGGGGGATTGGAGGAAAAACTGTTTTTT
TRBV5-1,TRBD2,NA,TRBJ2-2,CASSVLLAGGTGELFF,TGCGCCAGCAGCGTACTACTAGCGGGAGGAACCGGGGAGCTGTTTTTT
TRBV28,NA,NA,TRBJ1-3,CASSLGTSGNTIYF,TGTGCCAGCAGTCTGGGCACCTCTGGAAACACCATATATTTT
TRBV7-8,NA,NA,TRBJ2-7,CASSLDGSGYEQYF,TGTGCCAGCAGCTTAGACGGGAGTGGATACGAGCAGTACTTC
TRBV7-2,TRBD1,NA,TRBJ1-2,CASSSGTGDGYTF,TGTGCCAGCAGCTCCGGGACAGGGGATGGCTACACCTTC
TRBV19,TRBD1,once,TRBJ2-1,CASREPGQGASDEQFF,TGTGCCAGTAGGGAACCGGGACAGGGGGCGAGCGATGAGCAGTTCTTC
TRBV25-1,TRBD1,NA,TRBJ2-5,CASGQGVGETQYF,TGTGCCAGCGGACAGGGCGTAGGGGAGACCCAGTACTTC
TRBV28,TRBD1,NA,TRBJ1-5,CASSLTTGGNQPQHF,TGTGCCAGCAGTTTAACGACAGGGGGTAATCAGCCCCAGCATTTT
TRBV4-1,TRBD2,NA,TRBJ2-3,CASSQPTSGTFTDTQYF,TGCGCCAGCAGCCAACCCACTAGCGGGACCTTCACAGATACGCAGTATTTT
TRBV27,TRBD1,NA,TRBJ2-6,CASRPGQEYSGANVLTF,TGTGCCAGCAGACCGGGACAGGAATACTCTGGGGCCAACGTCCTGACTTTC
TRBV10-2,NA,NA,TRBJ1-3,CASSESSPSSGNTIYF,TGCGCCAGCAGTGAGTCGAGTCCGAGCTCTGGAAACACCATATATTTT
TRBV6-5,NA,few,TRBJ2-7,CASSYSGDKAEQYF,TGTGCCAGCAGTTACAGCGGAGACAAAGCCGAGCAGTACTTC
TRBV27,TRBD2,NA,TRBJ2-7,CASSPGGTYEQYF,TGTGCCAGCAGCCCGGGGGGGACCTACGAGCAGTACTTC
TRBV2,NA,NA,TRBJ2-1,CASSEVSNGPYNEQFF,TGTGCCAGCAGTGAAGTTTCGAATGGCCCCTACAATGAGCAGTTCTTC
TRBV9,TRBD1,NA,TRBJ1-1,CASSVAGGEGQEAFF,TGTGCCAGCAGCGTAGCAGGGGGTGAGGGACAAGAAGCTTTCTTT
TRBV5-6,NA,NA,TRBJ2-2,CASSLATFTGELFF,TGTGCCAGCAGCTTGGCCACATTCACCGGGGAGCTGTTTTTT
TRBV30,NA,NA,TRBJ2-5,CAWTDSQETQYF,TGTGCCTGGACCGACTCCCAAGAGACCCAGTACTTC